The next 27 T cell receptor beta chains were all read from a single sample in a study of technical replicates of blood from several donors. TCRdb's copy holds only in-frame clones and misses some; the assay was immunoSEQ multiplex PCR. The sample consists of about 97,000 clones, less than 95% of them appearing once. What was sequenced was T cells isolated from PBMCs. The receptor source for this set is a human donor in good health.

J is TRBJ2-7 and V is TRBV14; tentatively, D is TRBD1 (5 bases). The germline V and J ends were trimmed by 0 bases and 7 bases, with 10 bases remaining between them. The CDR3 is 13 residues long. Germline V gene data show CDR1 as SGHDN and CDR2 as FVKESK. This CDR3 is CASSQDWGGEQYF. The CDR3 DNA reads TGTGCCAGCAGCCAAGATTGGGGCGGTGAGCAGTACTTC.

CDR3 protein: CASSLSGTGTGELFF. The CDR3 nucleotides are TGTGCCAGCAGTCTATCCGGGACAGGCACCGGGGAGCTGTTTTTT. The rearrangement uses TRBV2 and TRBJ2-2, with TRBD1 matching over 8 bases. The trim removed 5 bases at V and 4 bases at J, leaving 6 bases unmatched. In germline, CDR1 is SNHLY, CDR2 FYNNEI. The CDR3 runs 15 residues.

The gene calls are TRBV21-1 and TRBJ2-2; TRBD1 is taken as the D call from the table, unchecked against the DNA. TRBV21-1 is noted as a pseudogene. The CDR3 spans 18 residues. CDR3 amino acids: CASSSAGTGLGDTGELFF. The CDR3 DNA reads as TGTGCCAGCAGCAGCGCCGGGACAGGGTTAGGAGACACCGGGGAGCTGTTTTTT.

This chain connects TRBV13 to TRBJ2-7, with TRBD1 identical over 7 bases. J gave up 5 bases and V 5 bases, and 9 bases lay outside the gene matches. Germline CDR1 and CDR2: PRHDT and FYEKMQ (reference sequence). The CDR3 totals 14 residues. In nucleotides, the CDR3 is TGTGCCAGCAGCCCCCGAGAGGGGGCCCACGAGCAGTACTTC. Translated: CASSPREGAHEQYF.

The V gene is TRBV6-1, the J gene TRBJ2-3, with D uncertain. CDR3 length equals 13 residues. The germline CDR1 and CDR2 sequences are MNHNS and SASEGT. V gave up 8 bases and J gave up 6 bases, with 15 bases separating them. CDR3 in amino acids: CASLRQFEDTQYF. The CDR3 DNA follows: TGTGCCAGCCTTAGACAATTCGAGGATACGCAGTATTTT.

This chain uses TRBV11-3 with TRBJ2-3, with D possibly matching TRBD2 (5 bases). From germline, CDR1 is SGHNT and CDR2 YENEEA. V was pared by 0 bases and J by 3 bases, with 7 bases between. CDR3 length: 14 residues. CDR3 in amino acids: CASSLDTRTDTQYF. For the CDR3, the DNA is TGTGCCAGCAGCTTAGACACTAGGACAGATACGCAGTATTTT. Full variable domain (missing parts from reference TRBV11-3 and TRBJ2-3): EAGVVQSPRYKIIEKKQPVAFWCNPISGHNTLYWYLQNLGQGPELLIRYENEEAVDDSQLPKDRFSAERLKGVDSTLKIQPAELGDSAVYLCASSLDTRTDTQYFGPGTRLTVL.

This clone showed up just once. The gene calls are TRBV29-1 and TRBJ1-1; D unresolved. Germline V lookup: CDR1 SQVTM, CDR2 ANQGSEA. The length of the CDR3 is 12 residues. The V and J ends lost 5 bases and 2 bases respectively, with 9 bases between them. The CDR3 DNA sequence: TGCAGCGTTAGACTGTTTAACACTGAAGCTTTCTTT. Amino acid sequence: CSVRLFNTEAFF.

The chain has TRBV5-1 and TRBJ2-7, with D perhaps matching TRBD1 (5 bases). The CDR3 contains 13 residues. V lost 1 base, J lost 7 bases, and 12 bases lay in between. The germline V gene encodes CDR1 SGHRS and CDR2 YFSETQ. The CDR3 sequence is CASSLSTGWEQYF. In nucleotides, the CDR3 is TGCGCCAGCAGCTTGTCTACAGGCTGGGAGCAGTACTTC.

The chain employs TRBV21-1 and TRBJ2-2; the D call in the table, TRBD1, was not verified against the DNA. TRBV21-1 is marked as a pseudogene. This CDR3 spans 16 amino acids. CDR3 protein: CASSTRTAPDTGELFF. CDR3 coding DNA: TGTGCCAGCAGCACCCGGACAGCTCCGGACACCGGGGAGCTGTTTTTT.

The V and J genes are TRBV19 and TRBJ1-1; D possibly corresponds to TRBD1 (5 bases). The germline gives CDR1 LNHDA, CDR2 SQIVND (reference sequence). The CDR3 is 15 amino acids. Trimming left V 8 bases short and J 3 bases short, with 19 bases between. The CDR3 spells CASAVGSGRDTEAFF. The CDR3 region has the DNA TGTGCCAGTGCTGTCGGTTCAGGGCGCGACACTGAAGCTTTCTTT.

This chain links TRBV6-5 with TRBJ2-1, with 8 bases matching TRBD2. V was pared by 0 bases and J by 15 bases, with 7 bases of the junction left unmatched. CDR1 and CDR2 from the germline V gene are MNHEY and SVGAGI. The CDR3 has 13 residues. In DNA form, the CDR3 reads TGTGCCAGCAGTTACTCTACCGGGACTAGTCTGTTCTTC. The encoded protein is CASSYSTGTSLFF.

This chain's CDR3 is CASSVPGTVSYNEQFF. The DNA for the CDR3 is TGTGCCAGCAGCGTACCCGGGACAGTTTCCTACAATGAGCAGTTCTTC. The chain carries TRBV9 and TRBJ2-1; the match to TRBD1 covers 7 bases. The V gene end was trimmed by 1 base and the J gene end by 1 base; junction bases not matched to a gene: 5. Per the germline V gene, CDR1 is SGDLS and CDR2 is YYNGEE. This CDR3 has 16 amino acids.

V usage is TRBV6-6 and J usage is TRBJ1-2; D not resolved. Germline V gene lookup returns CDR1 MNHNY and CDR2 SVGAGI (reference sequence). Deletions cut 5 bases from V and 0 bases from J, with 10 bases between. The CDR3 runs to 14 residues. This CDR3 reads CASSVTDSNYGYTF. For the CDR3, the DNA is TGTGCCAGCAGTGTAACAGATTCTAACTATGGCTACACCTTC.

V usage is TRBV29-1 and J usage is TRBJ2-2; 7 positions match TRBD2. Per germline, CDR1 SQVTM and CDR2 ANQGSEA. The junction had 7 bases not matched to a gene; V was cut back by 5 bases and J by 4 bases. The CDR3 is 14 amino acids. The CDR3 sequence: CSVRAGVVTGELFF. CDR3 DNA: TGCAGCGTTCGGGCGGGAGTAGTCACCGGGGAGCTGTTTTTT.

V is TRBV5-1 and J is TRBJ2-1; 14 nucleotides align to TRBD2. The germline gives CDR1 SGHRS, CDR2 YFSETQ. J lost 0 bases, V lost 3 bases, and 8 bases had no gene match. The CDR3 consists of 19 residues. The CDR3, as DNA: TGCGCCAGCAGCTCCCAAGGACTAGCGGGAGGAATCTCCTACAATGAGCAGTTCTTC. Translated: CASSSQGLAGGISYNEQFF.

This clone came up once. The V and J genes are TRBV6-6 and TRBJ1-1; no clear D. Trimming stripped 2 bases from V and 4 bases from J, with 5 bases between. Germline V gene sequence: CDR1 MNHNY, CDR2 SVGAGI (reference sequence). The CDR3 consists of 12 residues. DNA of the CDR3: TGTGCCAGCAGTTACAGGAGCACTGAAGCTTTCTTT. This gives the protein CASSYRSTEAFF.

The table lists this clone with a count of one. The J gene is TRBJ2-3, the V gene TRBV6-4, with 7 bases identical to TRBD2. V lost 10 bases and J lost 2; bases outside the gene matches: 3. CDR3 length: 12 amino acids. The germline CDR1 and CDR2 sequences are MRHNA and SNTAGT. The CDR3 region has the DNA TGTGCCACCGGGGACTACACAGATACGCAGTATTTT. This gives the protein CATGDYTDTQYF.

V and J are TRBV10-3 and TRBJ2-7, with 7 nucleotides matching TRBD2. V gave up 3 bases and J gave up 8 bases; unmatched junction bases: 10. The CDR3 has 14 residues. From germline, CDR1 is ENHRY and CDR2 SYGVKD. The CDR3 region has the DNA TGTGCCATCAGTGAAAACGGAGGGAGGGAGCAGCAGTACTTC. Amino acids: CAISENGGREQQYF.

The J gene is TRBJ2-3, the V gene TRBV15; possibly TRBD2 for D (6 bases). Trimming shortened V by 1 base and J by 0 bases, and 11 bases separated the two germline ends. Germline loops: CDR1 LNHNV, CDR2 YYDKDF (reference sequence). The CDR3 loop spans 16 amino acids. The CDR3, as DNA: TGTGCCACCAGCAGAGTAGCGGCCCTAAGCACAGATACGCAGTATTTT. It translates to CATSRVAALSTDTQYF.

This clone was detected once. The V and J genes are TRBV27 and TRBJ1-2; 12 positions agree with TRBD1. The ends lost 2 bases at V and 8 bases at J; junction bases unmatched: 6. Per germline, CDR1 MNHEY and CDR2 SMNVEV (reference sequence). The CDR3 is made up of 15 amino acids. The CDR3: CASSLRGTGGEGYTF. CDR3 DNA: TGTGCCAGCAGTTTAAGAGGGACAGGGGGCGAGGGCTACACCTTC.

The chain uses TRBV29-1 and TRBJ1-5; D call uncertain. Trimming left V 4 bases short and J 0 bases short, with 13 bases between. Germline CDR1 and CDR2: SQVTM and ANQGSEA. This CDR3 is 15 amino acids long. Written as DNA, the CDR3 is TGCAGCGTTGGTGGGTTTCGGGATAGCAATCAGCCCCAGCATTTT. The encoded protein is CSVGGFRDSNQPQHF.

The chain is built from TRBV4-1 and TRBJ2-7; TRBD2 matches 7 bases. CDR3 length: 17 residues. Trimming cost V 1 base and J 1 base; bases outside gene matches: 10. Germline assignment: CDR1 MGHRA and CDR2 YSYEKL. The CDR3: CASSQGGGRTRSYEQYF. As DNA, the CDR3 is TGCGCCAGCAGCCAAGGGGGCGGGAGAACGAGGTCCTACGAGCAGTACTTC.

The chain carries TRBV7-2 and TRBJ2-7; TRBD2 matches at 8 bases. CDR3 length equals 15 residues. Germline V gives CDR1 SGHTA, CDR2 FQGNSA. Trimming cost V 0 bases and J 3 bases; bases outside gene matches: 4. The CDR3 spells CASSLAHGRVYEQYF. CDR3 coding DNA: TGTGCCAGCAGCTTAGCGCACGGGAGGGTCTACGAGCAGTACTTC.

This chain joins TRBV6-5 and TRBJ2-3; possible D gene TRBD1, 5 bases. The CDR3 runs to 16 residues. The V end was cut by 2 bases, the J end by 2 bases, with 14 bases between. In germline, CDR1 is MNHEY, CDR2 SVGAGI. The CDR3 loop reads CASSYGLLGDTDTQYF. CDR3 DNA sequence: TGTGCCAGCAGTTACGGGCTCTTAGGGGACACAGATACGCAGTATTTT.

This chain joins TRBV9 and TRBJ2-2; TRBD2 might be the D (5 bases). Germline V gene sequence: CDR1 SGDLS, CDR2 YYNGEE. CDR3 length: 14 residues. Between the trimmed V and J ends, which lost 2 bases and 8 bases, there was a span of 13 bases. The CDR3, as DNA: TGTGCCAGCAGCGTCAATCCGGGATTGGGGGAGCTGTTTTTT. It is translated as CASSVNPGLGELFF.

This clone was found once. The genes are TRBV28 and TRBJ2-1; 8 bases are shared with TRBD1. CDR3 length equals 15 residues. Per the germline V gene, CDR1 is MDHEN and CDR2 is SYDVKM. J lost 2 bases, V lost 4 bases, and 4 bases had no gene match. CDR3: CASSSSGQAYNEQFF. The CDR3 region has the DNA TGTGCCAGCAGTTCCTCGGGACAGGCCTACAATGAGCAGTTCTTC. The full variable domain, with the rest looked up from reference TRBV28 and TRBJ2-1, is DVKVTQSSRYLVKRTGEKVFLECVQDMDHENMFWYRQDPGLGLRLIYFSYDVKMKEKGDIPEGYSVSREKKERFSLILESASTNQTSMYLCASSSSGQAYNEQFFGPGTRLTVL.

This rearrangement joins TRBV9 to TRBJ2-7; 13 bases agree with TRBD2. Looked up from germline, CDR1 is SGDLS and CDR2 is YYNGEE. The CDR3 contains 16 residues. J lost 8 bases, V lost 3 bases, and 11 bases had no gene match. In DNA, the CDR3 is TGTGCCAGCAGCGAGAGTGGGACTAGCGGGGCTTTCCAGCAGTACTTC. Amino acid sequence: CASSESGTSGAFQQYF.